This is a list of T cell receptor beta chains from one sample in a study of blood T cell repertoires in COVID-19. Produced via immunoSEQ multiplex PCR; TCRdb's table is partial and in-frame only. The sample lists about 120,000 clones, about 91% seen once, with roughly 1% in the top ten. Sequencing used peripheral blood. These receptors came from a woman aged 50 to 60 with active or convalescent COVID-19. CDR3s include the opening cysteine and the closing phenylalanine or tryptophan. The D gene is left open where the match is weak. The size of a clone is reported for some rows only, either as once, few or many, or as a class for expanded clones.

V gene,J gene,clone size,CDR3 length,D gene,CDR3 protein,CDR3 DNA
TRBV4-1,TRBJ2-7,-,14,TRBD2,CASSQVAGEGEQYF,TGCGCCAGCAGCCAAGTGGCGGGAGAGGGCGAGCAGTACTTC
TRBV19,TRBJ1-4,once,17,-,CASRQSLPDILNEKLFF,TGTGCCAGTAGACAAAGCCTACCGGACATCCTAAATGAAAAACTGTTTTTT
TRBV13,TRBJ2-1,-,16,-,CASSLGDSVGYNEQFF,TGTGCCAGCAGCTTAGGCGATAGCGTGGGTTACAATGAGCAGTTCTTC
TRBV5-5,TRBJ2-7,once,12,-,CASSLRGGEQYF,TGTGCCAGCAGCTTGCGGGGTGGCGAGCAGTACTTC
TRBV6-1,TRBJ2-5,-,14,-,CASSESSEVETQYF,TGTGCCAGCAGTGAATCCTCGGAGGTGGAGACCCAGTACTTC
TRBV28,TRBJ1-6,-,15,TRBD1,CASSLGTGKNSPLHF,TGTGCCAGCAGTTTAGGGACAGGGAAGAATTCACCCCTCCACTTT
TRBV5-1,TRBJ2-3,once,14,TRBD1,CASSLEGASNTQYF,TGCGCCAGCAGCTTGGAGGGGGCTTCGAATACGCAGTATTTT
TRBV4-2,TRBJ2-2,-,16,-,CASSQRTAGNTGELFF,TGTGCCAGCAGCCAAAGAACGGCAGGGAACACCGGGGAGCTGTTTTTT
TRBV27,TRBJ1-2,-,14,-,CASSFGTGYYGYTF,TGTGCCAGCAGTTTTGGTACGGGATACTATGGCTACACCTTC
TRBV27,TRBJ2-7,-,14,-,CASSFSRQVMEQYF,TGTGCCAGCAGTTTTTCCAGGCAGGTGATGGAGCAGTACTTC
TRBV29-1,TRBJ1-1,-,12,-,CTINRVNTEAFF,TGCACCATTAATCGGGTTAACACTGAAGCTTTCTTT
TRBV19,TRBJ2-3,-,15,TRBD2,CASRYLAGNTDTQYF,TGTGCCAGTAGATATCTAGCGGGGAACACAGATACGCAGTATTTT
TRBV27,TRBJ1-5,-,13,-,CASSLGFYQPQHF,TGTGCCAGCAGTTTAGGCTTTTATCAGCCCCAGCATTTT
TRBV2,TRBJ1-5,-,13,-,CASSEVRDQPQHF,TGTGCCAGCAGTGAGGTCAGGGATCAGCCCCAGCATTTT
TRBV19,TRBJ1-6,-,16,-,CASSPTGTRNGSPLHF,TGTGCCAGTAGCCCAACCGGGACTCGAAATGGGTCACCCCTCCACTTT
TRBV24-1,TRBJ2-3,-,16,-,CATSDLRFGSTDTQYF,TGTGCCACCAGTGATTTAAGGTTCGGGAGCACAGATACGCAGTATTTT
TRBV11-2,TRBJ2-7,-,14,-,CASSLGQGFFEQYF,TGTGCCAGCAGCTTAGGGCAGGGGTTCTTCGAGCAGTACTTC
TRBV6-5,TRBJ1-1,-,13,-,CASTRTLNTEAFF,TGTGCCAGCACCAGAACATTGAATACTGAAGCTTTCTTT
TRBV7-8,TRBJ2-4,-,14,TRBD1,CASSFGQALNIQYF,TGTGCCAGCAGCTTCGGACAGGCCCTAAACATTCAGTACTTC
TRBV9,TRBJ1-2,-,15,TRBD1,CASSVGPGGSYGYTF,TGTGCCAGCAGCGTAGGTCCAGGGGGGAGCTATGGCTACACCTTC
TRBV28,TRBJ1-6,once,16,TRBD1,CASSSPGQGALSPLHF,TGTGCCAGCAGTTCCCCGGGACAGGGGGCTCTTTCACCCCTCCACTTT
TRBV4-3,TRBJ2-2,-,19,TRBD2,CASSQDWGTSGSRTGELFF,TGCGCCAGCAGCCAAGATTGGGGGACTAGCGGGTCTCGGACCGGGGAGCTGTTTTTT
TRBV9,TRBJ2-1,-,15,TRBD1,CASSPPGTGMNEQFF,TGTGCCAGCAGCCCCCCCGGGACAGGGATGAATGAGCAGTTCTTC
TRBV5-4,TRBJ2-3,once,13,-,CASSLEPSDTQYF,TGTGCCAGCAGCTTGGAGCCCTCGGATACGCAGTATTTT
TRBV9,TRBJ1-2,-,16,-,CASSVEGQATNYGYTF,TGTGCCAGCAGCGTAGAGGGGCAGGCGACTAACTATGGCTACACCTTC
TRBV11-3,TRBJ2-3,-,15,TRBD2,CASSLRLAGGNTQYF,TGTGCCAGCAGCTTGAGACTAGCGGGAGGAAATACGCAGTATTTT